This TCR beta chain came from a study of T cells in Graves' hyperthyroidism and ophthalmopathy. This clonotype was counted at least ten times. Its matching antigen is unknown. The CDR3 loop spans 15 amino acids. Unmatched junction bases numbered 10, after V lost 10 bases and J lost 6 bases. CDR1 ENHRY and CDR2 SYGVKD come from the germline V gene. Study-wide findings and caveats: Ophthalmopathy, which appeared later, was predicted by the model a median roughly 6.5 months before onset.

The TCR beta CDR3 regions underwent amplification using RNA transcripts as the source. The TCR CDR3 was amplified in a first-round RT-PCR using the HTBI primer set. Each CDR3 protein is one row after TCRdb ran MiXCR on the multiplex PCR reads. The data show some 320,000 distinct CDR3 sequences, roughly 13% seen once. It was uncontrolled infection, other autoimmune disease, pregnancy or lactation that excluded patients. The receptor comes from a woman between 35 and 50 years old with Graves' ophthalmopathy. Material for sequencing was blood. This rearrangement joins TRBV10-3 to TRBJ2-4, with 12 positions matching TRBD2. This CDR3 reads CASAPSGGAVNIQYF. Here the CDR3 DNA reads TGTGCCAGCGCTCCTAGCGGGGGGGCAGTAAACATTCAGTACTTC.